Presented here are 30 T cell receptor beta chains from one specimen sequenced in a study of shared clonotypes between healthy human individuals (dated by TCRdb to 2018 to 2021). CD8 naive samples consisted of CD45RO-negative cells that were positively selected for CCR7, yielding a CD45RA+CCR7+ population without TemRA cells. Libraries came from the immunoSEQ multiplex PCR assay. TCRdb holds this immuneACCESS table with in-frame rearrangements only. Some clones are missing; in checked studies, unresolved V genes explain under half, and the rest has no known cause. A total of 2 million or so clones appear in this sample, about 95% of them only once. Jointly, the top ten make up roughly 1% of the sample. Specimen: naive CD8+ T cells sorted from blood. Sample cell subset or site, as interpreted from the label and publication: CD45RA+CCR7+. These receptors were obtained from a man between 18 and 35 years old in good health.

This chain uses TRBV27 with TRBJ2-1; 10 positions match TRBD1. Germline V gene lookup returns CDR1 MNHEY and CDR2 SMNVEV (reference sequence). This CDR3 is 16 amino acids long. Unmatched junction bases numbered 5, after V lost 5 bases and J lost 1 base. The CDR3 nucleotides are TGTGCCAGCAGTGCTCCGGGACAGGGGTCCTACAATGAGCAGTTCTTC. Protein product: CASSAPGQGSYNEQFF.

The CDR3 nucleotides are TGCGCCAGCAGCTTGCCAGGGGGCACTGAAGCTTTCTTT. It yields the protein CASSLPGGTEAFF. This chain links TRBV5-1 with TRBJ1-1, with 7 bases fitting TRBD1. V lost 1 base and J lost 4; bases outside the gene matches: 1. This CDR3 comprises 13 residues. In germline, CDR1 is SGHRS, CDR2 YFSETQ.

Comments on this clone: This sample includes further DNA sequences coding for the same CDR3. The rearrangement uses TRBV5-1 and TRBJ2-7; 10 nucleotides match TRBD1. The CDR3 runs 15 residues. Germline trimming cut 2 bases from V and 5 bases from J; bases unmatched to any gene: 7. Germline CDR1 reads SGHRS; CDR2 reads YFSETQ. The CDR3 loop is CASSFRDRGRDEQYF. Here the CDR3 DNA reads TGCGCCAGCAGCTTCCGGGACAGGGGTAGAGACGAGCAGTACTTC.

This clone was counted once. The gene calls are TRBV27 and TRBJ2-7; D ambiguous. Deletions cut 1 base from V and 2 bases from J, with 9 bases between. The CDR3 covers 14 residues. The germline CDR1 and CDR2 sequences are MNHEY and SMNVEV (reference sequence). The CDR3 region has the DNA TGTGCCAGCAGTTTATTCGGCCTACCCTACGAGCAGTACTTC. This sequence encodes CASSLFGLPYEQYF.

The genes are TRBV5-8 and TRBJ2-1; D gene ambiguous. The CDR3 sequence is 14 residues long. Germline assignment: CDR1 SGHTS and CDR2 YDEGEE. V was cut by 3 bases and J by 8 bases, with 15 bases left in between. For the CDR3, the DNA is TGTGCCAGCAGCTCCCCGGGCCTTGTGTATGAGCAGTTCTTC. This codes for CASSSPGLVYEQFF.

This chain joins TRBV10-3 and TRBJ1-5, with D maybe TRBD1 (5 bases). The V end lost 3 bases, the J end lost 6 bases, and 12 bases lay between the germline ends. Looked up from germline, CDR1 is ENHRY and CDR2 is SYGVKD. This CDR3 is 14 amino acids long. The DNA for the CDR3 is TGTGCCATCAGTGACGAGCAGGGAAGTCAGCCCCAGCATTTT. Its protein is CAISDEQGSQPQHF.

The chain employs TRBV28 and TRBJ2-7; 11 bases agree with TRBD1. The V gene's germline CDR1 is MDHEN and CDR2 SYDVKM. This CDR3 has 16 amino acids. Trimming removed 7 bases from V and 3 bases from J; junction bases left unmatched: 11. CDR3 DNA sequence: TGTGCCAGCATCAGGACAGGGGGCGATTTTATCTACGAGCAGTACTTC. Translating gives CASIRTGGDFIYEQYF.

V gene TRBV25-1 combines with J gene TRBJ2-1; D may be TRBD1 (6 bases). The ends were cut back, 0 bases at V and 8 bases at J, with 17 bases in the middle. In germline, CDR1 is MGHDK, CDR2 SYGVNS. This CDR3 spans 16 amino acids. As DNA, the CDR3 is TGTGCCAGCAGTGAATACGGACAGTATCAAAAGCATGAGCAGTTCTTC. Encoded protein: CASSEYGQYQKHEQFF.

This clone showed up just once. DNA for the CDR3: TGTGCCAGCTCCGTTACAGGGGGCGATGGAACCGGGGAGCTGTTTTTT. Translated: CASSVTGGDGTGELFF. The chain employs TRBV18 and TRBJ2-2, with 9 bases aligning to TRBD1. The CDR3 covers 16 residues. The germline CDR1 and CDR2 sequences are KGHSH and LQKENI. V was clipped by 6 bases and J by 5 bases; unmatched bases: 10. Full variable domain (missing parts from reference TRBV18 and TRBJ2-2): NAGVMQNPRHLVRRRGQEARLRCSPMKGHSHVYWYRQLPEEGLKFMVYLQKENIIDESGMPKERFSAEFPKEGPSILRIQQVVRGDSAAYFCASSVTGGDGTGELFFGEGSRLTVL.

The chain uses TRBV4-3 and TRBJ1-5; D call uncertain. This CDR3 contains 14 residues. CDR1 is LGHNA, CDR2 YSLEER, per germline. V was pared by 2 bases and J by 3 bases, with 8 bases between. The CDR3 DNA reads TGCGCCAGCAGCCAATACAGCTTCAATCAGCCCCAGCATTTT. It encodes CASSQYSFNQPQHF.

A single count supports this clone. This chain uses TRBV19 with TRBJ2-5; D unresolved. Germline V gene data show CDR1 as LNHDA and CDR2 as SQIVND (reference sequence). The CDR3 consists of 13 residues. V shed 3 bases and J shed 3 bases, with 8 bases lying between them. The CDR3: CASSIWAEETQYF. The CDR3 nucleotides are TGTGCCAGTAGTATCTGGGCAGAAGAGACCCAGTACTTC. The entire variable domain, with the rest obtained from reference TRBV19 and TRBJ2-5, is as follows: DGGITQSPKYLFRKEGQNVTLSCEQNLNHDAMYWYRQDPGQGLRLIYYSQIVNDFQKGDIAEGYSVSREKKESFPLTVTSAQKNPTAFYLCASSIWAEETQYFGPGTRLLVL.

The chain combines TRBV19 with TRBJ1-6, with D tentatively TRBD1 (6 bases). CDR3 length: 15 amino acids. Germline CDR1 reads LNHDA; CDR2 reads SQIVND (reference sequence). Deletions cut 4 bases from V and 5 bases from J, with 12 bases between. CDR3 sequence (DNA): TGTGCCAGTAGTACTTGGACAGAGGATAATTCACCCCTCCACTTT. Protein product: CASSTWTEDNSPLHF.

The chain has TRBV2 and TRBJ2-5; no reliable D call. The V gene lost 4 bases and the J gene lost 1 base, with 10 bases spanning the gap. The CDR3 runs 14 residues. Germline CDR1 and CDR2: SNHLY and FYNNEI. DNA for the CDR3: TGTGCCAGCAGTGTGGCCGGATTCCAAGAGACCCAGTACTTC. Encoded protein: CASSVAGFQETQYF.

The chain couples TRBV4-3 to TRBJ1-5; a possible D gene is TRBD1 (5 bases). CDR3 size: 15 residues. Deletions cut 1 base from V and 5 bases from J, with 12 bases between. CDR1 and CDR2 (germline): LGHNA, YSLEER. In DNA, the CDR3 is TGCGCCAGCAGCCAAGGATACGACAGCCATCAGCCCCAGCATTTT. This translates into CASSQGYDSHQPQHF.

The CDR3 region is CASSQTVFPYEQYF. The DNA of the CDR3 is TGTGCCAGCAGCCAGACGGTTTTTCCCTACGAGCAGTACTTC. The chain uses TRBV14 and TRBJ2-7, with D uncertain. From germline, CDR1 is SGHDN and CDR2 FVKESK. V dropped 3 bases and J dropped 2 bases, with 11 bases sitting between them. This CDR3 contains 14 residues.

The V gene is TRBV7-2, the J gene TRBJ2-7; D gene ambiguous. In germline, CDR1 is SGHTA, CDR2 FQGNSA. Trimming took 2 bases from V and 2 from J, leaving 7 bases between them. This CDR3 comprises 13 residues. The CDR3 coding sequence is TGTGCCAGCAGCTTACGCCGGACCTACGAGCAGTACTTC. Its protein is CASSLRRTYEQYF.

The chain links TRBV6-1 to TRBJ1-2; TRBD1 aligns across 7 bases. J lost 3 bases, V lost 2 bases, and 6 bases had no gene match. Germline lookup yields CDR1 MNHNS and CDR2 SASEGT. The CDR3 extends over 15 amino acids. DNA for the CDR3: TGTGCCAGCAGTGAATTCGACAGGGAGGACTATGGCTACACCTTC. Its translation: CASSEFDREDYGYTF.

The chain carries TRBV7-9 and TRBJ2-7; D possibly corresponds to TRBD2 (6 bases). In germline, CDR1 is SEHNR, CDR2 FQNEAQ (reference sequence). V was shortened by 2 bases and J by 5 bases, with 16 bases between the two germline ends. CDR3 length: 15 residues. This CDR3 reads CASSLSAGLVDEQYF. CDR3 coding DNA: TGTGCCAGCAGCTTATCCGCGGGGCTAGTGGACGAGCAGTACTTC.

With regard to this clone: Distinct nucleotide sequences in the sample also encode this CDR3. This chain links TRBV29-1 with TRBJ2-7; D is unresolved. CDR1 and CDR2 (germline): SQVTM, ANQGSEA. The CDR3 is made up of 11 amino acids. V lost 3 bases to trimming and J lost 3 bases, with 6 bases between them. CDR3 coding DNA: TGCAGCGTTGAGTTCGGCTACGAGCAGTACTTC. It encodes CSVEFGYEQYF.

V and J are TRBV30 and TRBJ2-3; TRBD2 might be the D (6 bases). The CDR3 runs to 16 residues. Germline V gene lookup returns CDR1 GTSNPN and CDR2 SVGIG (reference sequence). The V and J ends lost 2 bases and 6 bases respectively, with 21 bases between them. CDR3 residues: CAWSLPGLFWRDTQYF. In DNA, the CDR3 is TGTGCCTGGAGTCTACCGGGACTTTTTTGGAGGGATACGCAGTATTTT.

The chain employs TRBV15 and TRBJ1-1; no clear D gene. This CDR3 region has 13 residues. Trimming pared 5 bases from V and 7 bases from J, leaving 14 bases between. Germline V gene data show CDR1 as LNHNV and CDR2 as YYDKDF (reference sequence). The CDR3 loop reads CATSFGPIDEAFF. The CDR3 DNA reads TGTGCCACCAGCTTCGGGCCGATTGATGAAGCTTTCTTT. Drawing the rest from reference TRBV15 and TRBJ1-1, the complete variable domain is DAMVIQNPRYQVTQFGKPVTLSCSQTLNHNVMYWYQQKSSQAPKLLFHYYDKDFNNEADTPDNFQSRRPNTSFCFLDIRSPGLGDTAMYLCATSFGPIDEAFFGQGTRLTVV.

V is TRBV13 and J is TRBJ2-7; the match to TRBD2 covers 7 bases. V trimming: 3 bases; J trimming: 2 bases; junction bases outside the gene matches: 7. The CDR3 covers 15 residues. Germline V gene lookup returns CDR1 PRHDT and CDR2 FYEKMQ (reference sequence). The CDR3 DNA is TGTGCCAGCAGCTTTAGGCTAGCGGATACCTACGAGCAGTACTTC. Translation: CASSFRLADTYEQYF. Filled out from reference TRBV13 and TRBJ2-7, the complete variable domain reads AAGVIQSPRHLIKEKRETATLKCYPIPRHDTVYWYQQGPGQDPQFLISFYEKMQSDKGSIPDRFSAQQFSDYHSELNMSSLELGDSALYFCASSFRLADTYEQYFGPGTRLTVT.

V gene TRBV2 combines with J gene TRBJ2-2, with 10 bases aligning to TRBD2. CDR3 size: 16 residues. V lost 3 bases, J lost 5 bases, and 6 bases stayed unmatched. The germline gives CDR1 SNHLY, CDR2 FYNNEI. The chain's CDR3 is CASSDSPSGRTGELFF. In DNA form, the CDR3 reads TGTGCCAGCAGTGATAGTCCTAGCGGGAGAACCGGGGAGCTGTTTTTT.

The rearrangement uses TRBV4-1 and TRBJ1-2; no firm D call. V was clipped by 3 bases and J by 5 bases, with 10 bases between them. The CDR3 runs 13 residues. CDR1 and CDR2 from the germline V gene are MGHRA and YSYEKL. CDR3 sequence reads: CASSQLADYGYTF. CDR3 nucleotides: TGCGCCAGCAGCCAGCTCGCCGATTATGGCTACACCTTC.

The rearrangement uses TRBV4-1 and TRBJ2-1, with TRBD2 as a possible D gene (6 bases). Deletions cut 4 bases from V and 0 bases from J, with 16 bases between. The CDR3 spans 17 residues. Germline V gene sequence: CDR1 MGHRA, CDR2 YSYEKL. The CDR3 region has the DNA TGCGCCAGCAGCCCCCTCGGAGGGCGGATCTCCTACAATGAGCAGTTCTTC. Protein sequence: CASSPLGGRISYNEQFF.

The V gene is TRBV19, the J gene TRBJ2-7; 7 bases fit TRBD2. The length of the CDR3 is 13 residues. Germline assignment: CDR1 LNHDA and CDR2 SQIVND (reference sequence). Germline trimming cut 8 bases from V and 5 bases from J; bases unmatched to any gene: 9. CDR3 bases: TGTGCCAGTTCCGGGGAGGGCCTCAACGAGCAGTACTTC. Residues: CASSGEGLNEQYF.

The chain employs TRBV19 and TRBJ2-7; D is possibly TRBD1 or TRBD2 (5 bases each). The length of the CDR3 is 16 residues. Per germline, CDR1 LNHDA and CDR2 SQIVND (reference sequence). Trimming took off 1 base at V and 4 bases at J, with 17 bases between the two ends. For the CDR3, the DNA is TGTGCCAGTAGTATAGCCCTTGGGGGATTCGATTACGAGCAGTACTTC. This translates into CASSIALGGFDYEQYF.

This chain links TRBV4-3 with TRBJ2-1; 13 bases map to TRBD2. CDR1 is LGHNA, CDR2 YSLEER, per germline. Losses at the gene ends were 4 bases for V and 0 bases for J; bases not matched to a gene: 6. The CDR3 contains 18 residues. CDR3: CASSPGTSGVSSYNEQFF. CDR3 DNA sequence: TGCGCCAGCAGCCCAGGGACTAGCGGGGTAAGCTCCTACAATGAGCAGTTCTTC.

The chain joins TRBV27 to TRBJ2-3; TRBD1 or TRBD2 may be the D gene (6 bases each). The CDR3 runs 15 residues. Deletions cut 4 bases from V and 6 bases from J, with 17 bases between. The germline V gene encodes CDR1 MNHEY and CDR2 SMNVEV (reference sequence). Here the CDR3 reads CASSSSTRGSDTQYF. CDR3 nucleotide sequence: TGTGCCAGCAGTTCCTCGACTAGGGGGTCCGATACGCAGTATTTT.

The chain couples TRBV6-1 to TRBJ2-5; 8 nucleotides align to TRBD1. Germline values: CDR1 MNHNS, CDR2 SASEGT. This CDR3 has 17 residues. With 3 bases clipped from V and 0 bases from J, the junction kept 9 bases outside the gene matches. CDR3: CASSEDRAGRYQETQYF. The CDR3 nucleotides read TGTGCCAGCAGTGAGGACAGGGCGGGTCGGTACCAAGAGACCCAGTACTTC.